This T cell receptor beta chain was recovered during a study of blood T cell repertoires in COVID-19. On the study more broadly: Donors in the United States, Italy and Spain gave samples during acute or convalescent COVID-19. The cDNA or gDNA used as material had been derived from T cells, B-cell-depleted T cells, or PBMCs.

This clone was detected a few times. Source study methods: Counts of nucleated cells, estimated from reference gene primer amplification, were obtained. TCRdb's copy holds only in-frame clones and misses some; the assay was immunoSEQ multiplex PCR. The DNA gave D and trimming, while V, J and clone size come from that table. The sample contains around 200,000 clones, about 88% of which appear only once. This CDR3 spans 13 amino acids. Germline lookup yields CDR1 SGHTA and CDR2 FQGNSA. V dropped 2 bases and J dropped 2 bases, with 6 bases sitting between them. The source of this sequence is a man under 40 with active or convalescent COVID-19. V gene TRBV7-2 combines with J gene TRBJ1-1; D gene unclear. Source material: peripheral blood. The CDR3 here is CASSLSSNTEAFF. CDR3 coding DNA: TGTGCCAGCAGCTTAAGCTCTAACACTGAAGCTTTCTTT.